One and the same sample provided the 5 T cell receptor beta chains below, sequenced in a study of regulatory T cells in long-lasting Graves disease. The time point: newly diagnosed GD, antithyroid drugs for less than 3 months. The TCR library was made from RNA that had been extracted from PBMCs in TRIzol. Combining iRepertoire HTBI primers with Arm-PCR of CDR3 regions, the authors built TCR beta libraries. Each CDR3 protein gets one entry after TCRdb re-called the multiplex PCR reads with MiXCR. Of more than 400,000 distinct CDR3 sequences in the sample, around 15% were seen once. The same sample was also studied in work on T cells in Graves' hyperthyroidism and ophthalmopathy.

The specimen was peripheral blood mononuclear cells (PBMCs), collected at new diagnosis, from a patient treated with antithyroid drugs. The origin of the receptors is a man in his forties with Graves disease.

The gene calls are TRBV9 and TRBJ2-7, with TRBD2 as a possible D gene (6 bases). V lost 0 bases, J lost 6 bases, and 10 bases lay in between. Germline assignment: CDR1 SGDLS and CDR2 YYNGEE. The CDR3 runs to 13 residues. CDR3 region: CASSVVGRGEQYF. The CDR3 DNA sequence: TGTGCCAGCAGCGTAGTCGGGAGAGGCGAGCAGTACTTC. The full variable domain, in which reference TRBV9 and TRBJ2-7 provide the parts outside the CDR3, is DSGVTQTPKHLITATGQRVTLRCSPRSGDLSVYWYQQSLDQGLQFLIQYYNGEERAKGNILERFSAQQFPDLHSELNLSSLELGDSALYFCASSVVGRGEQYFGPGTRLTVT.

There are many counts of this clonotype. This chain uses TRBV27 with TRBJ2-5; TRBD1 might be the D (6 bases). Trimming left V 7 bases short and J 5 bases short, with 17 bases between. Per germline, CDR1 MNHEY and CDR2 SMNVEV (reference sequence). This CDR3 is built from 14 residues. DNA of the CDR3: TGTGCCAGCATGCAACAGGGAAGGACGGAGACCCAGTACTTC. The encoded protein is CASMQQGRTETQYF.

The table lists this clonotype with many counts. The rearrangement uses TRBV20-1 and TRBJ2-3; 7 positions agree with TRBD1. The germline gives CDR1 DFQATT, CDR2 SNEGSKA (reference sequence). The CDR3 loop spans 14 amino acids. Trimming cost V 2 bases and J 1 base; bases outside gene matches: 3. The CDR3 DNA reads TGCAGTGCTAGACGTCAGGGGGGCACAGATACGCAGTATTTT. Protein sequence: CSARRQGGTDTQYF.

This clonotype was found many times. This chain uses TRBV18 with TRBJ2-1, with D perhaps matching TRBD1 (5 bases). Germline V lookup: CDR1 KGHSH, CDR2 LQKENI. Trimming shortened V by 0 bases and J by 0 bases, and 12 bases separated the two germline ends. The CDR3 covers 17 residues. DNA for the CDR3: TGTGCCAGCTCACCACCTCCTGGGGCAAGCTCCTACAATGAGCAGTTCTTC. As protein: CASSPPPGASSYNEQFF.

As for this clonotype: Since a far larger clone is one base different, this is likely a read error. The CDR3 does not close with the conserved phenylalanine or tryptophan, likely indicating a read error. The chain is built from TRBV12-3 or TRBV12-4 and TRBJ2-5, with unresolved D. V gave up 6 bases and J gave up 1 base, with 12 bases separating them. CDR3 size: 14 residues. The CDR3 loop is CASSQNFLQETQYL. The CDR3 region has the DNA TGTGCCAGCAGCCAGAATTTTCTCCAAGAGACCCAGTACCTC.